This T cell receptor beta chain was captured in a study of response to subunit inactivated influenza vaccine. TCRdb independently ran MiXCR on the RT-PCR reads; one entry per CDR3 protein. The profile shows roughly 180,000 distinct CDR3 sequences, around 9% of them singletons. General study points: A suggestion made by the authors is that each seasonal influenza vaccination recruits few new T cells.

Germline V lookup: CDR1 LGHDT, CDR2 YNNKEL (reference sequence). The CDR3 has 16 amino acids. The V and J ends lost 0 bases and 6 bases respectively, with 12 bases between them. About this clonotype: As yet, its antigen is unknown.

The sample was non-naive T cells sorted from PBMCs, taken on the day of vaccination. The receptor was isolated from a man in his fifties or sixties who received an inactivated influenza vaccine. The chain couples TRBV3-1 to TRBJ1-6; D remains unclear. The DNA for the CDR3 is TGTGCCAGCAGCCAAGATACGGGCAGCTTTAATTCACCCCTCCACTTT. It is translated as CASSQDTGSFNSPLHF.